This TCR beta chain was identified in a study of PD-L1 blockade in urothelial cancer. Repertoires were generated with immunoSEQ multiplex PCR, while TCRdb's copy carries only in-frame clones and drops some. This sample has around 80,000 clones; around 90% occur once, and the top ten carry around 5%. Per the germline V gene, CDR1 is MNHEY and CDR2 is SMNVEV (reference sequence). V shed 3 bases and J 7 bases; nucleotides not matched to a gene: 12. The CDR3 runs 15 residues. This clone occurred once. The TCR sequence derives from a woman in her seventies with urothelial cancer. V usage is TRBV27 and J usage is TRBJ2-7, with 7 bases fitting TRBD2. Here the sequenced sample was PBMCs, taken around atezolizumab (anti-PD-L1) treatment. CDR3 residues: CASSFWGGRAREQYF. CDR3 bases: TGTGCCAGCAGTTTCTGGGGGGGGAGGGCGAGGGAGCAGTACTTC.